This TCR beta chain is from a study of T cell responses to AZD1222 COVID-19 vaccine. This clone was observed a handful of times. Its specificity is unknown. Broader study findings: Baseline seropositives among AZD1222 recipients totaled only five or six. Sampled repertoires all dated from after the peak T cell response. Recipients of two AZD1222 doses showed rising Spike-specific TCR breadth and depth. Clonal diversity was possibly underestimated, and white British individuals and females predominated among donors.

Profiling relied on immunoSEQ multiplex PCR, and the TCRdb table lists in-frame clones only, not all of them. The data show about 180,000 clones, approximately 90% seen once. The germline V gene has CDR1 KGHSY and CDR2 FQNENV. CDR3 size: 13 residues. Trimming shortened V by 2 bases and J by 7 bases, and 11 bases separated the two germline ends. Sequenced here: peripheral blood, sampled on day 0 of AZD1222 vaccination. V gene TRBV16 combines with J gene TRBJ1-2; D ambiguous. This TCR was recovered from an adult in good health. The CDR3 DNA reads as TGTGCCAGCAGCCAAGGGTCCTTTGGTGGCTACACCTTC. Amino acids: CASSQGSFGGYTF.